This is a list of T cell receptor beta chains from one sample in a study of T cells in Graves' hyperthyroidism and ophthalmopathy. One entry per CDR3 protein, called by TCRdb with MiXCR from the multiplex PCR reads. The sample lists fewer than 110,000 distinct CDR3 sequences, about 15% occurring once. Sample: blood. These receptors all come from a woman aged 45-65 years with Graves' hyperthyroidism. Each CDR3 is given with its conserved first and last residue. The D gene is left open where the match is weak. For some rows the clone size is stated as once, few or many, or as a class when expanded; others skip it.

j_call clone_size d_call v_call cdr3_nt cdr3_aa
TRBJ1-2 many . TRBV20-1 TGCAGTGCGCAGGCCATAGTGGATGGCTACACCTTC CSAQAIVDGYTF
TRBJ1-2 many . TRBV2 TGTGCCAGCAGTGAATTTAGCGGCACAACGTATGGCTACACCTTC CASSEFSGTTYGYTF
TRBJ2-5 many . TRBV2 TGTGCCAGCAGTGGAGGTGGCCAGACCCAGTACTTC CASSGGGQTQYF
TRBJ2-3 many . TRBV6-1 TGTGCCAGCAGTGTGGGAAATACGCAGTATTTT CASSVGNTQYF
TRBJ1-1 . TRBD1 TRBV2 TGTGCCAGCAGAAGACAGGGGATTGGTACTGAAGCTTTCTTT CASRRQGIGTEAFF
TRBJ1-1 many TRBD1 TRBV29-1 TGCAGCGTAAAACAGGGGGCGACTGAAGCTTTCTTT CSVKQGATEAFF
TRBJ1-6 many . TRBV2 TGTGCCAGCAGGATCCACAGGGATAATTCACCCCTCCACTTT CASRIHRDNSPLHF
TRBJ1-2 many TRBD1 TRBV29-1 TGCAGCGTTGAAGATTTCCCGACAGGGGGCTATGGCTACACCTTC CSVEDFPTGGYGYTF
TRBJ2-1 many . TRBV5-8 TGTGCCAGCACCGTCGCGGGAATGAGCTCCTACAATGAGCAGTTCTTC CASTVAGMSSYNEQFF
TRBJ2-4 . TRBD1 TRBV2 TGTGCCAGCAGCCGACAGGGAATGACAAACATTCAGTACTTC CASSRQGMTNIQYF
TRBJ2-5 . . TRBV28 TGTGCCAGCAGTCCCCTCCTTCCACAGGGCAAAGACCAAGAGACCCAGTACTTC CASSPLLPQGKDQETQYF
TRBJ1-5 many . TRBV6-1 TGTGCCAGCTCTCCAGACGGACCCCAGCATTTT CASSPDGPQHF
TRBJ1-2 many TRBD1 TRBV6-1 TGTGCCAGCAGTGGCTTGGAGGGGGCCGGCTATGGCTACACCTTC CASSGLEGAGYGYTF
TRBJ2-1 many TRBD1 TRBV18 TGTGCCAGCTCACCGCAGAGGGACAGGAATGAGCAGTTCTTC CASSPQRDRNEQFF
TRBJ1-5 many . TRBV12-3/TRBV12-4 TGTGCCAGCAGTCAAGAGGGACCGTTAAATCAGCCCCAGCATTTT CASSQEGPLNQPQHF
TRBJ1-5 many . TRBV27 TGTGCCAGCAGTTTAACCGAACCCATAAGCAATCAGCCCCAGCATTTT CASSLTEPISNQPQHF
TRBJ2-1 many . TRBV2 TGTGCCAGCAGTGAAGCGCTTCTTCCGCCGATCTTC CASSEALLPPIF
TRBJ2-1 many . TRBV11-2 TGTGCCAGCAGCTTACAGGGAACCTACAATGAGCAGTTCTTC CASSLQGTYNEQFF
TRBJ1-5 many . TRBV12-3/TRBV12-4 TGTGCCAGCACCCGGGACCACTCTAGCAATCAGCCCCAGCATTTT CASTRDHSSNQPQHF
TRBJ1-5 many TRBD1 TRBV3-1 TGTGCCAGCAGCCAAGATCGGACAGGGGGTCAGCCCCAGCATTTT CASSQDRTGGQPQHF
TRBJ1-1 many . TRBV3-1 TGTGCCAGCAGTCCCTTTAGGGGAGGTACTGAAGCTTTCTTT CASSPFRGGTEAFF
TRBJ2-1 many . TRBV18 TGTGCCAGCTCTCCCAGCGTACCGGGGAACAATGAGCAGTTCTTC CASSPSVPGNNEQFF
TRBJ2-1 . TRBD2 TRBV3-1 TGTGCCAGCAGCCAAGTTGGACTAGCGGGAGGTGGGCGTGAGCAGTTCTTC CASSQVGLAGGGREQFF
TRBJ2-5 many . TRBV6-1 TGTGCCAGCAGTGCCAACCAAGAGACCCAGTACTTC CASSANQETQYF
TRBJ2-7 many . TRBV20-1 TGCAGTGCTAGGGGCGGCCTAGTGGGCTACGAGCAGTACTTC CSARGGLVGYEQYF
TRBJ2-7 few TRBD2 TRBV7-8 TGTGCCAGCAGCTTAGGTTCCCTGCGGCCTAGCGGGACTACCTACGAGCAGTACTTC CASSLGSLRPSGTTYEQYF
TRBJ2-7 many . TRBV3-1 TGTGCCAGCAGCAACTACGGACGGTCCTACGAGCAGTACTTC CASSNYGRSYEQYF
TRBJ2-2 many . TRBV12-3/TRBV12-4 TGTGCCACCTTGACCGGGACCTTTAAAACCGGGGAGCTGTTTTTT CATLTGTFKTGELFF